This T cell receptor (beta chain) emerged from a study of blood T cell repertoires in COVID-19. The protocol was immunoSEQ multiplex PCR, while the TCRdb copy is restricted to in-frame clones and leaves out a portion. The table has under 250,000 clones, approximately 84% seen once. There are 14 residues in the CDR3. CDR1 is MGHRA and CDR2 is YSYEKL in the germline V gene. V gave up 5 bases and J gave up 3 bases; unmatched junction bases: 4. Sequenced input: peripheral blood. This receptor was taken from a man aged 45-60 years who had recovered from COVID-19. This chain connects TRBV4-1 to TRBJ2-1; 7 bases agree with TRBD1. CDR3 sequence reads: CASSRGRYYNEQFF. CDR3 sequence (DNA): TGCGCCAGCAGCAGGGGGCGGTACTACAATGAGCAGTTCTTC.